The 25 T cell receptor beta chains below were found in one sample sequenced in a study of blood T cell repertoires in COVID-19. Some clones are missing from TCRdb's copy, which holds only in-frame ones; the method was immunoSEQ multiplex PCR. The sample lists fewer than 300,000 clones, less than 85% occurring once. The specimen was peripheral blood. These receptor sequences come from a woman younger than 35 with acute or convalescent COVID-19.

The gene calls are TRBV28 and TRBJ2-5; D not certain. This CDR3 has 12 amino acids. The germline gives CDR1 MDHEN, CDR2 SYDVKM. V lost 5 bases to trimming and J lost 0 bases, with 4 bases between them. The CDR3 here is CASSPNQETQYF. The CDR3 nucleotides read TGTGCCAGCAGTCCCAACCAAGAGACCCAGTACTTC.

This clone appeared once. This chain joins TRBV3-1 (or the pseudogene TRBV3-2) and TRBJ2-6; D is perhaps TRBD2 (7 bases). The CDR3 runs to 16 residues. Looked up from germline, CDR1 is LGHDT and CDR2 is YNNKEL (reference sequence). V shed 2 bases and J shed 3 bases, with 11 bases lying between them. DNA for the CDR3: TGTGCCAGCAGCCAATTGGGGGGGCGTGGGGCCAACGTCCTGACTTTC. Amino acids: CASSQLGGRGANVLTF.

CDR3: CASSRNPGTEGEKLFF. In DNA, the CDR3 is TGTGCCAGCTCGCGTAACCCCGGGACAGAGGGTGAAAAACTGTTTTTT. The chain recombines TRBV18 with TRBJ1-4; 7 nucleotides agree with TRBD1. The CDR3 totals 16 residues. J was trimmed by 7 bases and V by 6 bases; bases with no gene match: 14. Germline V gene lookup returns CDR1 KGHSH and CDR2 LQKENI.

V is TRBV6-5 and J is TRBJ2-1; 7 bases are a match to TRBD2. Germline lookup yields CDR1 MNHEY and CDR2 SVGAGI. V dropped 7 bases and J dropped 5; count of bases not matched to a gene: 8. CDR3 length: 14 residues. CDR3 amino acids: CASTPSGTDNEQFF. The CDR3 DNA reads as TGTGCCAGCACCCCAAGCGGGACCGACAATGAGCAGTTCTTC.

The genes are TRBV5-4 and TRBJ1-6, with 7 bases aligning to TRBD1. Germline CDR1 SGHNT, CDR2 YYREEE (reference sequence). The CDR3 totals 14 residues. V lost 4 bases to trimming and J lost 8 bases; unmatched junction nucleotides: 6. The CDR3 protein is CASSVDRVDSPLHF. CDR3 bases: TGTGCCAGCAGCGTAGACAGGGTCGATTCACCCCTCCACTTT.

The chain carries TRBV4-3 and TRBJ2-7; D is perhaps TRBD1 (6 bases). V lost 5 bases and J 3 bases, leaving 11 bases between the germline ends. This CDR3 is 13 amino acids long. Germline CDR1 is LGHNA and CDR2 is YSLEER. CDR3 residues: CASSYGQSYEQYF. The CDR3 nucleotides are TGCGCCAGCAGCTATGGACAGAGCTACGAGCAGTACTTC.

CDR3 amino acids: CASSFDRGDTIYF. In DNA, the CDR3 is TGTGCCAGCAGTTTCGACAGGGGTGACACCATATATTTT. This chain links TRBV5-6 with TRBJ1-3; TRBD1 aligns across 8 bases. The CDR3 is 13 amino acids. In germline, CDR1 is SGHDT, CDR2 YYEEEE. Trimming removed 5 bases from V and 8 bases from J; junction bases left unmatched: 6.

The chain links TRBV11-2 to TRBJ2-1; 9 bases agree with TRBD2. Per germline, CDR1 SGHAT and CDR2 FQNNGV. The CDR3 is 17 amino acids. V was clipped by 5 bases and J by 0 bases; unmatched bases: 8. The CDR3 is CASSPNSGSISYNEQFF. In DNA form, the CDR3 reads TGTGCCAGCAGCCCGAATAGCGGGAGCATCTCCTACAATGAGCAGTTCTTC.

The CDR3 loop is CASSQRQGAGWEAFF. In DNA, the CDR3 is TGTGCCAGCAGCCAACGACAGGGGGCGGGTTGGGAAGCTTTCTTT. This chain uses TRBV3-1 (or the pseudogene TRBV3-2) with TRBJ1-1, with 10 bases fitting TRBD1. V lost 2 bases to trimming and J lost 8 bases; unmatched junction nucleotides: 8. CDR3 length: 15 amino acids. Germline V gene sequence: CDR1 LGHDT, CDR2 YNNKEL (reference sequence).

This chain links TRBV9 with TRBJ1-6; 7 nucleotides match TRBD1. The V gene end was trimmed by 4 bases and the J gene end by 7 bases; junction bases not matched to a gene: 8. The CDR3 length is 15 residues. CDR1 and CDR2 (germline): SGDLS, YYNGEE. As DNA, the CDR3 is TGTGCCAGCAGCCGCCCCGGGACAGAAAATTCACCCCTCCACTTT. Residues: CASSRPGTENSPLHF.

This chain's CDR3 is CASRPKSADTQYF. The DNA of the CDR3 is TGTGCCAGCAGACCGAAGAGCGCAGATACGCAGTATTTT. The rearrangement links TRBV5-8 to TRBJ2-3; D gene unclear. CDR1 is SGHTS and CDR2 is YDEGEE in the germline V gene. With 5 bases removed from V and 4 bases from J, the gap between germline ends came to 11 bases. This CDR3 spans 13 amino acids.

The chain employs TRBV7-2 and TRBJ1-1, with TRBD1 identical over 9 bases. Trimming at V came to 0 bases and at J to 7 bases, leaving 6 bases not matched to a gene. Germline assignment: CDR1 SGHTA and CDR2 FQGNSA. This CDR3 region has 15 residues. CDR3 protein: CASSLAGTGFDEAFF. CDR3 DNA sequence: TGTGCCAGCAGCTTAGCCGGGACAGGGTTCGATGAAGCTTTCTTT.

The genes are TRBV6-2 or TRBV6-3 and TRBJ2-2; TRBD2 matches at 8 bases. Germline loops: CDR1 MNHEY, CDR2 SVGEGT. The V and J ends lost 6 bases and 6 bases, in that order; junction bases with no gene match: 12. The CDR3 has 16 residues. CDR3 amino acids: CASSATSGGPPGELFF. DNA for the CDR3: TGTGCCAGCAGCGCTACTAGCGGAGGGCCCCCCGGGGAGCTGTTTTTT.

CDR3 amino acids: CASSSPGLAIYEQYF. The CDR3 DNA reads as TGTGCCAGCAGTAGTCCGGGACTAGCGATCTACGAGCAGTACTTC. V and J are TRBV13 and TRBJ2-7, with 10 bases that match TRBD2. Germline values: CDR1 PRHDT, CDR2 FYEKMQ (reference sequence). The length of the CDR3 is 15 residues. V lost 6 bases to trimming and J lost 3 bases; unmatched junction nucleotides: 8.

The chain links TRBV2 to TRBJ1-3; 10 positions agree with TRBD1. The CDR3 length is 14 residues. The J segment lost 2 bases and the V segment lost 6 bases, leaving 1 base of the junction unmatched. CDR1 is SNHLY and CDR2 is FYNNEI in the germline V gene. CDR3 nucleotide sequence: TGTGCCAGCAGCGGGACAGGGGCTGGAAACACCATATATTTT. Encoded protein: CASSGTGAGNTIYF.

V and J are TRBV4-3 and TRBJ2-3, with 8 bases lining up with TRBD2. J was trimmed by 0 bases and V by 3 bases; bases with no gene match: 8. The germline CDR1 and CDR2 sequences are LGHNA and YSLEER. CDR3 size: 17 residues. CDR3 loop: CASSQSRGGTSTDTQYF. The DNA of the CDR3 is TGCGCCAGCAGCCAGTCTCGGGGGGGAACTAGCACAGATACGCAGTATTTT.

In DNA form, the CDR3 reads TGCAGCGTTGATGGGTCGGGACAAATAGCTAACTATGGCTACACCTTC. Protein sequence: CSVDGSGQIANYGYTF. V gene TRBV29-1 combines with J gene TRBJ1-2; maybe TRBD1 (6 bases). The CDR3 length is 16 residues. Germline V gene sequence: CDR1 SQVTM, CDR2 ANQGSEA. Between the trimmed V and J ends, which lost 3 bases and 0 bases, there was a span of 17 bases. Looking up the rest from reference TRBV29-1 and TRBJ1-2 gives the full variable domain: SAVISQKPSRDICQRGTSLTIQCQVDSQVTMMFWYRQQPGQSLTLIATANQGSEATYESGFVIDKFPISRPNLTFSTLTVSNMSPEDSSIYLCSVDGSGQIANYGYTFGSGTRLTVV.

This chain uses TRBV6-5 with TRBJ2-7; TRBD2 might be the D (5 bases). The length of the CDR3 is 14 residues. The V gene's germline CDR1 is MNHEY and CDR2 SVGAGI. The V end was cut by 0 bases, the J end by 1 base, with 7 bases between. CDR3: CASSYSSGSYEQYF. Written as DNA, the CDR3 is TGTGCCAGCAGTTACTCTTCGGGATCCTACGAGCAGTACTTC.

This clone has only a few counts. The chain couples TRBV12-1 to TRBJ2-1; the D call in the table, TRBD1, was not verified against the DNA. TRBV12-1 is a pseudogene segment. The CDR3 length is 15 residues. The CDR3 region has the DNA TGTGCCAGCAGCTTCGACAGGGGAGAGGACAATGAGCAGTTCTTC. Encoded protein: CASSFDRGEDNEQFF.

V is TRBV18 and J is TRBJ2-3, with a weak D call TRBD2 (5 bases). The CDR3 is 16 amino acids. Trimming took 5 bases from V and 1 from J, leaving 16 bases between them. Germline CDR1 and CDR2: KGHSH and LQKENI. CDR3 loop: CASSSYTSSGTDTQYF. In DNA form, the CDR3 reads TGTGCCAGCTCATCCTATACTAGTTCGGGCACAGATACGCAGTATTTT. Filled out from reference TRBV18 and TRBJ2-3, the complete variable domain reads NAGVMQNPRHLVRRRGQEARLRCSPMKGHSHVYWYRQLPEEGLKFMVYLQKENIIDESGMPKERFSAEFPKEGPSILRIQQVVRGDSAAYFCASSSYTSSGTDTQYFGPGTRLTVL.

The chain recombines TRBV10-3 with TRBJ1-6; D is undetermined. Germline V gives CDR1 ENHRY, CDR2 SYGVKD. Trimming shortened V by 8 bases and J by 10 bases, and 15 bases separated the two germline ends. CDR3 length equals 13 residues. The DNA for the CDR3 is TGTGCCATCCGGACCGATAGCGGGTCACCCCTCCACTTT. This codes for CAIRTDSGSPLHF.

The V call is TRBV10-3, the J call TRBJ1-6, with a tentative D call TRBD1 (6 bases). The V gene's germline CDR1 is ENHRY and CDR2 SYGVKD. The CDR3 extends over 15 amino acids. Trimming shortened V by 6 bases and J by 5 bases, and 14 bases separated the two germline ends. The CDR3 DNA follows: TGTGCCATCAGCTCGGACAGCTCGAATAATTCACCCCTCCACTTT. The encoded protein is CAISSDSSNNSPLHF.

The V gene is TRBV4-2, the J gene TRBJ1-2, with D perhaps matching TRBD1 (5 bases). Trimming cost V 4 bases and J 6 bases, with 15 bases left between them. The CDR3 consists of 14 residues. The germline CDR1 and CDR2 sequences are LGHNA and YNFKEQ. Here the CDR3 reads CASSPRRDVNGYTF. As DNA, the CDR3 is TGTGCCAGCAGCCCTCGCAGGGATGTAAATGGCTACACCTTC.

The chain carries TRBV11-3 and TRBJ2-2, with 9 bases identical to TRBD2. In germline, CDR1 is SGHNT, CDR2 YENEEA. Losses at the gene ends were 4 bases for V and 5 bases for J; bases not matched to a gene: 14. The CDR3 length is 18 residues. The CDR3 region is CASSYQPGLAPYTGELFF. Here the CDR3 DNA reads TGTGCCAGCAGCTACCAGCCGGGACTAGCCCCTTATACCGGGGAGCTGTTTTTT.

DNA of the CDR3: TGTGCCAGCAGCTTAGCGACGGCGGGAGCGAGGGAGACCCAGTACTTC. This encodes CASSLATAGARETQYF. V gene TRBV7-9 combines with J gene TRBJ2-5; 7 nucleotides agree with TRBD2. From germline, CDR1 is SEHNR and CDR2 FQNEAQ (reference sequence). V was clipped by 0 bases and J by 5 bases; unmatched bases: 9. There are 16 residues in the CDR3. The entire variable domain, with the rest obtained from reference TRBV7-9 and TRBJ2-5, is as follows: DTGVSQNPRHKITKRGQNVTFRCDPISEHNRLYWYRQTLGQGPEFLTYFQNEAQLEKSRLLSDRFSAERPKGSFSTLEIQRTEQGDSAMYLCASSLATAGARETQYFGPGTRLLVL.